The rows below give T cell receptor beta chains drawn from one sample of a study of shared clonotypes between healthy human individuals. The repertoire was sequenced with immunoSEQ multiplex PCR; TCRdb's copy has only in-frame clones and lacks some. The sample lists about 1.5 million clones, under 99% occurring once. The sample comprised naive CD4+ T cells sorted from blood. The source is a man aged 30-40 years in good health. The CDR3 runs from the conserved cysteine through the conserved F or W. The D gene is left open where the match is weak. Rows give clone size only sometimes, using once, few, many, or a class for an expanded clone.

CDR3aa	CDR3nt	v_gene	j_gene	d_gene	abundance
CASSYWASGRGDEQFF	TGTGCCAGCAGTTACTGGGCTAGCGGGAGGGGGGATGAGCAGTTCTTC	TRBV6-6	TRBJ2-1	TRBD2	.
CASTFGYRGRGPYEQYF	TGCGCCAGCACCTTTGGCTACAGGGGAAGAGGACCCTACGAGCAGTACTTC	TRBV5-1	TRBJ2-7	TRBD1	.
CASSWGTAKKRRNTEAFF	TGTGCCAGCAGTTGGGGGACGGCGAAGAAGAGGAGGAACACTGAAGCTTTCTTT	TRBV2	TRBJ1-1	.	.
CSVGTSGRGVRETQYF	TGCAGCGTTGGGACTAGCGGGAGAGGGGTCCGGGAGACCCAGTACTTC	TRBV29-1	TRBJ2-5	TRBD2	.
CASSLGQGFLYEQYF	TGTGCCAGCAGCTTGGGACAGGGATTCCTCTACGAGCAGTACTTC	TRBV7-6	TRBJ2-7	TRBD1	.
CASSLFEGVGGANVLTF	TGTGCCAGCAGCTTGTTCGAGGGAGTTGGCGGGGCCAACGTCCTGACTTTC	TRBV5-5	TRBJ2-6	.	.
CAWDTILAGATDTQYF	TGTGCCTGGGATACTATACTAGCGGGAGCCACAGATACGCAGTATTTT	TRBV30	TRBJ2-3	TRBD2	.
CASSRSWREGKQFF	TGTGCCAGCAGCCGCTCGTGGCGGGAGGGAAAGCAGTTCTTC	TRBV9	TRBJ2-1	TRBD2	.
CASSLVAGGSYNEQFF	TGTGCCAGCAGTTTAGTGGCGGGGGGCTCCTACAATGAGCAGTTCTTC	TRBV27	TRBJ2-1	TRBD2	.
CASSVGTVSYEQYF	TGTGCCAGTAGTGTCGGGACAGTCTCCTACGAGCAGTACTTC	TRBV19	TRBJ2-7	TRBD1	once
CASSQVWTSGSYNEQFF	TGCGCCAGCAGCCAAGTTTGGACTAGCGGGTCCTACAATGAGCAGTTCTTC	TRBV4-1	TRBJ2-1	TRBD2	.
CASSYRGLGETQYF	TGTGCCAGCAGCTACAGGGGGCTCGGAGAGACCCAGTACTTC	TRBV11-3	TRBJ2-5	TRBD1	.
CASTRMRNEQFF	TGTGCCAGCACCAGAATGCGGAACGAGCAGTTCTTC	TRBV28	TRBJ2-1	.	.
CASSTTSGPTMEQYF	TGTGCCAGCAGTACTACTAGCGGACCTACGATGGAGCAGTACTTC	TRBV6-6	TRBJ2-7	TRBD2	.
CASSLKTGGLPYEQYF	TGTGCCAGCAGCTTGAAAACAGGGGGCCTTCCCTACGAGCAGTACTTC	TRBV7-8	TRBJ2-7	TRBD1	once
CASTTSLIGLVEGDTQYF	TGTGCCAGTACCACGAGTTTGATAGGTCTTGTGGAGGGGGATACGCAGTATTTT	TRBV19	TRBJ2-3	.	.
CASSTLLSEQFF	TGTGCCAGCAGTACACTACTTTCTGAGCAGTTCTTC	TRBV27	TRBJ2-1	.	.
CATSSPRAQGSDTQYF	TGTGCCACCAGCAGTCCAAGGGCGCAGGGGTCAGATACGCAGTATTTT	TRBV15	TRBJ2-3	.	.
CASSKQVYSYEQYF	TGTGCCAGCAGTAAGCAGGTTTACTCCTACGAGCAGTACTTC	TRBV2	TRBJ2-7	.	.
CASSLAGNYERNEQFF	TGCGCCAGCAGCTTGGCCGGGAACTACGAGAGAAATGAGCAGTTCTTC	TRBV5-1	TRBJ2-1	.	.
CASSPPGGRPGNYGYTF	TGTGCCAGCAGCCCCCCTGGCGGCCGACCAGGAAACTATGGCTACACCTTC	TRBV7-8	TRBJ1-2	.	.
CASSFGGLAGGRVDEQYF	TGCGCCAGCAGCTTTGGGGGACTAGCGGGAGGACGTGTGGACGAGCAGTACTTC	TRBV5-1	TRBJ2-7	TRBD2	.
CASSTGPGGNQPQHF	TGTGCCAGTAGTACGGGACCGGGCGGCAATCAGCCCCAGCATTTT	TRBV19	TRBJ1-5	.	.
CASRGTSGNEQFF	TGTGCCAGCAGAGGGACTAGCGGGAATGAGCAGTTCTTC	TRBV28	TRBJ2-1	TRBD2	.
CASRSDRVVEKLFF	TGTGCCAGCAGATCGGACAGGGTGGTTGAAAAACTGTTTTTT	TRBV6-6	TRBJ1-4	TRBD1	.
CASSLGNTGVSNQPQHF	TGTGCCAGCAGCTTGGGGAACACAGGGGTCAGCAATCAGCCCCAGCATTTT	TRBV5-6	TRBJ1-5	TRBD1	.
CASSRRQGIQETQYF	TGTGCCAGCAGTCGGAGACAGGGGATCCAAGAGACCCAGTACTTC	TRBV5-8	TRBJ2-5	TRBD1	.
CASSPGTKPYEQYF	TGTGCCAGCAGCCCCGGGACTAAGCCCTACGAGCAGTACTTC	TRBV7-2	TRBJ2-7	TRBD2	.
CASSLRLAGVYNEQFF	TGTGCCAGCTCTTTAAGACTAGCGGGAGTTTATAATGAGCAGTTCTTC	TRBV27	TRBJ2-1	TRBD2	.
CASDTGQLPFYEQYF	TGTGCCAGCGATACGGGACAGCTTCCATTCTACGAGCAGTACTTC	TRBV2	TRBJ2-7	TRBD1	.
CASSLNRGDTEAFF	TGTGCCAGCAGCCTTAACAGGGGCGACACTGAAGCTTTCTTT	TRBV7-2	TRBJ1-1	TRBD1	.